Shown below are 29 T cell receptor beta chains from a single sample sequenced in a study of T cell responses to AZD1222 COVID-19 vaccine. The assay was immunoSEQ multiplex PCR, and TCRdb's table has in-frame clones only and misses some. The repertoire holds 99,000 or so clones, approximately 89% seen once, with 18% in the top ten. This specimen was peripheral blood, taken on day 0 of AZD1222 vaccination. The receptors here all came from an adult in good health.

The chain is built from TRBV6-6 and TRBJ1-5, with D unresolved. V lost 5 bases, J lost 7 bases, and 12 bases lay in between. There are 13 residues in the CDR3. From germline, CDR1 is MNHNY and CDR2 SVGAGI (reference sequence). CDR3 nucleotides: TGTGCCAGCAGTACCGAGGGTGGGCAGCCCCAGCATTTT. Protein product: CASSTEGGQPQHF.

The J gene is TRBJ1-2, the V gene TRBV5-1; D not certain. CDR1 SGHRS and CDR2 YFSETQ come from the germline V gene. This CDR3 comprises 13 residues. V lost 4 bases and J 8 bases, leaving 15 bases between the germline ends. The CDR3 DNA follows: TGCGCCAGCAGCGACAAAAGTTTTCAGGGCTACACCTTC. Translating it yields CASSDKSFQGYTF.

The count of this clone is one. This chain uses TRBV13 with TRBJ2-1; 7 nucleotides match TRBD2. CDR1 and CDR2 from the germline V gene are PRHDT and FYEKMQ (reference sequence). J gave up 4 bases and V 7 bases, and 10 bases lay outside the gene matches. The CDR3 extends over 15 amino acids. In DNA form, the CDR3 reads TGTGCCAGCATTACGGGGGGAAGGGGATACAATGAGCAGTTCTTC. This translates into CASITGGRGYNEQFF.

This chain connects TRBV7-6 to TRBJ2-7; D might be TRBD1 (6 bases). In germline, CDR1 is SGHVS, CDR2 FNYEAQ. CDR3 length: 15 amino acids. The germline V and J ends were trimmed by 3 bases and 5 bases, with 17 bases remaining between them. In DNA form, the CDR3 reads TGTGCCAGCAGCTTCCTTGAACAGGGTAGAAACGAGCAGTACTTC. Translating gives CASSFLEQGRNEQYF. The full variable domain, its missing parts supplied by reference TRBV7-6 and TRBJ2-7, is GAGVSQSPRYKVTKRGQDVALRCDPISGHVSLYWYRQALGQGPEFLTYFNYEAQQDKSGLPNDRFSAERPEGSISTLTIQRTEQRDSAMYRCASSFLEQGRNEQYFGPGTRLTVT.

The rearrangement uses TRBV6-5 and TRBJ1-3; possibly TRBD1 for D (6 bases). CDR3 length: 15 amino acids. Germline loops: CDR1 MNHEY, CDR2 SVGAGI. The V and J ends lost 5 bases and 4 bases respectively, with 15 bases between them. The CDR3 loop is CASSPTTGPGNTIYF. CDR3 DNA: TGTGCCAGCAGTCCTACGACAGGTCCGGGAAACACCATATATTTT.

CDR3 DNA: TGTGCCATCAGTGAGACAGCCCGGAACACTGAAGCTTTCTTT. It codes for CAISETARNTEAFF. The gene calls are TRBV10-3 and TRBJ1-1; unclear D gene. This CDR3 contains 14 residues. Germline loops: CDR1 ENHRY, CDR2 SYGVKD. Trimming took off 2 bases at V and 1 base at J, with 8 bases between the two ends.

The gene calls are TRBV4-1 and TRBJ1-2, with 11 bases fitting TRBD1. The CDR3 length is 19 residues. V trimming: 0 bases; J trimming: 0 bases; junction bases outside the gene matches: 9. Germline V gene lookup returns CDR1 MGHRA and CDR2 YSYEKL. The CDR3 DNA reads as TGCGCCAGCAGCCAAGATAAAGGACAGGGGGCTAACACTAACTATGGCTACACCTTC. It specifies CASSQDKGQGANTNYGYTF.

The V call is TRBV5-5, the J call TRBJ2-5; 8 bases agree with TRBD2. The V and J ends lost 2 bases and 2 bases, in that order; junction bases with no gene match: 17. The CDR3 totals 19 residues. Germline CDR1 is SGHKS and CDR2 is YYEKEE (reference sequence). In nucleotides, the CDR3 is TGTGCCAGCAGCTTTCGATCGGGACTAGTGGAGGGCCGGCAAGAGACCCAGTACTTC. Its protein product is CASSFRSGLVEGRQETQYF.

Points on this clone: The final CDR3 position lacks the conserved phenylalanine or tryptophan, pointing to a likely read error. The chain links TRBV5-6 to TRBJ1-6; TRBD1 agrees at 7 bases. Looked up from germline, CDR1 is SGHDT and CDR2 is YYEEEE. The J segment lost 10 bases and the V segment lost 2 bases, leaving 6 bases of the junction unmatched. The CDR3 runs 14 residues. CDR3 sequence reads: CASSFRDRRSPLHL. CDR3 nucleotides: TGTGCCAGCAGCTTCCGGGACAGAAGATCACCCCTCCACCTT.

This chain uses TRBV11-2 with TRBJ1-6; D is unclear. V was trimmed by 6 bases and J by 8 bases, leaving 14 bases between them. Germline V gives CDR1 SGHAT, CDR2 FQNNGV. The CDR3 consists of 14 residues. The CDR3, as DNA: TGTGCCAGCAGGGATAGTGGTACGGATTCACCCCTCCACTTT. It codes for CASRDSGTDSPLHF.

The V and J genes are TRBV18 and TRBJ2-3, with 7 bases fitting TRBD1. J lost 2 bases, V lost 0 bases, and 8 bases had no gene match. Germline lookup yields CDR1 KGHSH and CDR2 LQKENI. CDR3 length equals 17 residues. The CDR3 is CASSPPGTAMTTDTQYF. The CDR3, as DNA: TGTGCCAGCTCACCACCAGGGACAGCGATGACCACAGATACGCAGTATTTT.

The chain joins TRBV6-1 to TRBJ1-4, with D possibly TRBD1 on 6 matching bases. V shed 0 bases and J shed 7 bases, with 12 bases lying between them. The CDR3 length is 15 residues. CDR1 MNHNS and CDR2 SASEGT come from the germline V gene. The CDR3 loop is CASSEALGGTEKLFF. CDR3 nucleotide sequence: TGTGCCAGCAGTGAAGCGTTAGGGGGTACTGAAAAACTGTTTTTT.

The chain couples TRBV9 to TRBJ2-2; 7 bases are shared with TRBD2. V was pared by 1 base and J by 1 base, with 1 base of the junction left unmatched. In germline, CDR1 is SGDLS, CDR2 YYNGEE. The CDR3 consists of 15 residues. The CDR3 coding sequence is TGTGCCAGCAGCGTAACGGGGGGGAACACCGGGGAGCTGTTTTTT. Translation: CASSVTGGNTGELFF.

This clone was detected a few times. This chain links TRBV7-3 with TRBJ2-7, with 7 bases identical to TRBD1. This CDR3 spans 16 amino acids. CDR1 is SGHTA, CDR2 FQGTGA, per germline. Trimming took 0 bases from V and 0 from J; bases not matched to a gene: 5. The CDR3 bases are TGTGCCAGCAGCTTAACCGGGACAGCTCACTCCTACGAGCAGTACTTC. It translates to CASSLTGTAHSYEQYF.

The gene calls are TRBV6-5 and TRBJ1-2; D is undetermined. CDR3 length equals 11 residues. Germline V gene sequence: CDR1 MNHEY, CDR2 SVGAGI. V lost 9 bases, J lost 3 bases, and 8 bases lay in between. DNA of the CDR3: TGTGCCAGTGGATTGGACTATGGCTACACCTTC. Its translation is CASGLDYGYTF.

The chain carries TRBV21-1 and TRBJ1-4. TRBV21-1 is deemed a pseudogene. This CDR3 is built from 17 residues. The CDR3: CASSKLVEGKGNEKLFF. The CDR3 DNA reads TGTGCCAGCAGCAAACTAGTAGAGGGGAAAGGAAATGAAAAACTGTTTTTT.

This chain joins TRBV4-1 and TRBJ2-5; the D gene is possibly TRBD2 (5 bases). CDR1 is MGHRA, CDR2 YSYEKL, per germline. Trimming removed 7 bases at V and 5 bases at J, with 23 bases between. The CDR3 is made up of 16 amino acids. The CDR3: CASNLTPLAGAETQYF. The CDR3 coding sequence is TGCGCCAGCAATCTAACTCCACTCGCGGGCGCGGAGACCCAGTACTTC.

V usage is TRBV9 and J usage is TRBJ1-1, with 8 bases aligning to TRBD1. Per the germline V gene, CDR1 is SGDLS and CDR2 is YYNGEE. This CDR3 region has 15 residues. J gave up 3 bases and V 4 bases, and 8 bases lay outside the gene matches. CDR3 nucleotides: TGTGCCAGCAGCAAAGGGACAGGACCGGACACTGAAGCTTTCTTT. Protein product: CASSKGTGPDTEAFF.

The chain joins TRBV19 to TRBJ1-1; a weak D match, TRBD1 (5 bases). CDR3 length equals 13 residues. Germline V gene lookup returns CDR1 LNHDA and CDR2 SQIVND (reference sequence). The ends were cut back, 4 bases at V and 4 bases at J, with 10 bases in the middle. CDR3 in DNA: TGTGCCAGTAGTACCTCCGGGGGCACTGAAGCTTTCTTT. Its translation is CASSTSGGTEAFF. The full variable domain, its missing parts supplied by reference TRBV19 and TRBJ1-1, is DGGITQSPKYLFRKEGQNVTLSCEQNLNHDAMYWYRQDPGQGLRLIYYSQIVNDFQKGDIAEGYSVSREKKESFPLTVTSAQKNPTAFYLCASSTSGGTEAFFGQGTRLTVV.

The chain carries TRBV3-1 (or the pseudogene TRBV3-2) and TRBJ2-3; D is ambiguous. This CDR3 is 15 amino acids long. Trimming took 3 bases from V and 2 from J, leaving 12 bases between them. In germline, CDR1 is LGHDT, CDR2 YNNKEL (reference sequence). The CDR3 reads CASSHGHPNTDTQYF. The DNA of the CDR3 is TGTGCCAGCAGCCATGGCCACCCCAACACAGATACGCAGTATTTT.

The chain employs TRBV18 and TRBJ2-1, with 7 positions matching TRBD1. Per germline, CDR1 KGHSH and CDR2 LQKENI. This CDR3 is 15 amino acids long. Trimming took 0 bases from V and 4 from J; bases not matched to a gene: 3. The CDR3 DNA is TGTGCCAGCTCACCACCGGGGACAGCTTACAATGAGCAGTTCTTC. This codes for CASSPPGTAYNEQFF.

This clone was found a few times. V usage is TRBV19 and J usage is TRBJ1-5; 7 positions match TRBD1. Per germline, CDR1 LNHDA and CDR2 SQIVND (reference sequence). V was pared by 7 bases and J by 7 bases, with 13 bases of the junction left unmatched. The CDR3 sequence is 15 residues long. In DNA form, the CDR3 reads TGTGCCAGTAAGATGACAGACAGGGAGGGACAGCCCCAGCATTTT. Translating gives CASKMTDREGQPQHF.

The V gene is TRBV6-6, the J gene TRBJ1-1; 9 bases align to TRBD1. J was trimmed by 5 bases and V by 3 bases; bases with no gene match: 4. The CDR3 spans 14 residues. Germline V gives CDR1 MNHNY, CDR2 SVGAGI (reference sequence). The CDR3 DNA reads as TGTGCCAGCAGTTATGGGACAGGGTTTACTGAAGCTTTCTTT. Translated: CASSYGTGFTEAFF.

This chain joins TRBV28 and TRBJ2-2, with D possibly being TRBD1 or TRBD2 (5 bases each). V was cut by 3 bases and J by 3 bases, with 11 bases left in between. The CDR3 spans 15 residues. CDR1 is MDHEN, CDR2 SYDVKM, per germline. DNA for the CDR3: TGTGCCAGCAGTTTTAGGGACGGATACACCGGGGAGCTGTTTTTT. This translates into CASSFRDGYTGELFF.

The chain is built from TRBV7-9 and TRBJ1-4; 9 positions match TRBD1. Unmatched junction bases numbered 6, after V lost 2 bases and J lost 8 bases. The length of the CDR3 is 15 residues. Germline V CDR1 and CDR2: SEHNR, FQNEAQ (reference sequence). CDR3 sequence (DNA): TGTGCCAGCAGCTTAAGATCCGGGACAGGGGAAAAACTGTTTTTT. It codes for CASSLRSGTGEKLFF.

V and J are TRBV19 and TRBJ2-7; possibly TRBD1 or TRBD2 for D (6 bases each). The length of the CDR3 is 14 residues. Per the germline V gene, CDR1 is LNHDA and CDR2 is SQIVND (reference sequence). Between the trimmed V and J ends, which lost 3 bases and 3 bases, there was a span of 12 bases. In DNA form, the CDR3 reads TGTGCCAGTAGTATCCGGAGGGGGAGCTACGAGCAGTACTTC. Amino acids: CASSIRRGSYEQYF.

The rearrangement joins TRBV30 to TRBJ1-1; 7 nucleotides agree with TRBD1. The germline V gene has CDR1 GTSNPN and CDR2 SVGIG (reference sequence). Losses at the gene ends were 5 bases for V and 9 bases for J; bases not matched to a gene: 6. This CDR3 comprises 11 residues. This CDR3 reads CAWDRDLQAFF. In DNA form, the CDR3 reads TGTGCCTGGGACAGGGACCTACAAGCTTTCTTT.

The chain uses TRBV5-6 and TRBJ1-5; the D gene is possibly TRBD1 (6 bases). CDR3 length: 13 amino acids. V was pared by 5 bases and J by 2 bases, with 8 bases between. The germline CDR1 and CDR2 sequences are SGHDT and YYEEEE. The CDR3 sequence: CASRRQGNQPQHF. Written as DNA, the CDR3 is TGTGCCAGCAGACGACAGGGCAATCAGCCCCAGCATTTT.

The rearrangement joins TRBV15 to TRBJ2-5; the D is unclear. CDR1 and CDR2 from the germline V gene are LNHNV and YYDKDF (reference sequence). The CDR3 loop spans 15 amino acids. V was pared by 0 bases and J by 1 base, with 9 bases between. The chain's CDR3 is CATSRDLGGQETQYF. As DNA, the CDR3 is TGTGCCACCAGCAGAGATTTGGGCGGCCAAGAGACCCAGTACTTC.